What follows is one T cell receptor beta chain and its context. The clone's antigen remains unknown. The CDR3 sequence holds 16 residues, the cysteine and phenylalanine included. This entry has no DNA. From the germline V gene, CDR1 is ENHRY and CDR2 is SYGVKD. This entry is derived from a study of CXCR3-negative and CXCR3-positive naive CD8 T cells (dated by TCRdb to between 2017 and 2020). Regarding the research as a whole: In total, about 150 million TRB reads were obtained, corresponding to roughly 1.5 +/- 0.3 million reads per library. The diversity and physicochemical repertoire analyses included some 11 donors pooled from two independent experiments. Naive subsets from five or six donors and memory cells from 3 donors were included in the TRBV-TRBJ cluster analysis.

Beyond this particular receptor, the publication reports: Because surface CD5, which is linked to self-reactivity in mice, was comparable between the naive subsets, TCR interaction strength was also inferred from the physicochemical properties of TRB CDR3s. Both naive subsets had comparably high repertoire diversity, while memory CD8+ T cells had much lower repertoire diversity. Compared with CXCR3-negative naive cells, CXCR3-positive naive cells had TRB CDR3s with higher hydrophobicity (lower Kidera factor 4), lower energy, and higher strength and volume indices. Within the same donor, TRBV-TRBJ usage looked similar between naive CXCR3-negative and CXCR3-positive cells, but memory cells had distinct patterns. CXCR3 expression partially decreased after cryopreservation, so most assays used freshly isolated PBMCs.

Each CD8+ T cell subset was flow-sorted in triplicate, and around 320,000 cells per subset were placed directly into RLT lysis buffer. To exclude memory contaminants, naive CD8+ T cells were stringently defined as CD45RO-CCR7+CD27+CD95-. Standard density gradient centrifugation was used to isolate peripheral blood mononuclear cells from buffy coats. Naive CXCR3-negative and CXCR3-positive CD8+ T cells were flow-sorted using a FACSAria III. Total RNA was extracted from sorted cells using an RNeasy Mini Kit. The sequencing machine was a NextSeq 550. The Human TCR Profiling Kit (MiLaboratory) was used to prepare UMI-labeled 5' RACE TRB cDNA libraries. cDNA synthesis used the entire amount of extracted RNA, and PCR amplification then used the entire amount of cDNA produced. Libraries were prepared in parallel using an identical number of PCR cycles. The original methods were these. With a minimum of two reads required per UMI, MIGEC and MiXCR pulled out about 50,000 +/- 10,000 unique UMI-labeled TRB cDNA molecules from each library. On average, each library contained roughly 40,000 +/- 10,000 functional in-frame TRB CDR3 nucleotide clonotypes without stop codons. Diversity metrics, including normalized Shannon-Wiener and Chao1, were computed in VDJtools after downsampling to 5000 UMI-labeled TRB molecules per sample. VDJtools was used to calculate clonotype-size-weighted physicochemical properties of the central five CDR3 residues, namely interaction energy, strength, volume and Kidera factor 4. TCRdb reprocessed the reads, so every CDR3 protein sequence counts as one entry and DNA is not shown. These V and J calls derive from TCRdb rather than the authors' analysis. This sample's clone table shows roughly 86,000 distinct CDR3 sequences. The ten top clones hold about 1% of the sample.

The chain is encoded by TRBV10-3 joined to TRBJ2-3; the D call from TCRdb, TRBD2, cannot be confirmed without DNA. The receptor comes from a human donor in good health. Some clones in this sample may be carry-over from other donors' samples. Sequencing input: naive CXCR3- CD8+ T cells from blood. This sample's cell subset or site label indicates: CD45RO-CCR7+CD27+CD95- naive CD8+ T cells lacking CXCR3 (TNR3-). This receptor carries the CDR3 CAIKGLAGGYTDTQYF.